Sequencing of this T cell receptor (beta chain) was carried out in a study of T cell responses to AZD1222 COVID-19 vaccine (dated by TCRdb to 2020 to 2023). In terms of the full investigation: Because spike-specific TCR depth and breadth did not differ between the two schedules, AZD1222 recipients who got a second dose at roughly 4 weeks were pooled with those who got a second dose at roughly 12 weeks. Trial participants were enrolled into age subgroups of 18-55, 56-69 and 70-plus years, which contained around 150, 28 and 57 TCR-sequenced participants, respectively. A total of 233 trial participants underwent TCR sequencing, of whom 207 received two doses of AZD1222 and some 26 received two doses of the MenACWY control vaccine. On the study overall, not on this receptor specifically: In the small 56-69-year group, the increase in depth fell short of significance, most likely because of low power. CD4 TCRs associated with the vaccine covered the entire spike protein, and the dominant responses were in regions 160-218 and 743-854. Spike-specific TCR breadth and depth rose significantly after two AZD1222 doses compared with day 0 and with MenACWY recipients. Because no day 14 peak-response samples were available, the repertoires could be characterized only after the peak T cell response. Conclusions about previously exposed vaccinees are limited, since just 5 or 6 AZD1222 recipients were seropositive for SARS-CoV-2 at baseline. Epitopes outside the regions mutated in the B.1.351 and B.1.1.7 variants were reportedly recognized by nearly half of the unique spike-specific TCRs. Participants were mostly white British and included more females than males, and it was suggested by the authors that clonal diversity may have been underestimated.

Concerning this clone: Its antigen remains unidentified. No much larger clone exists at a distance of one base, and base qualities are not known.

The germline V gene provides CDR1 SNHLY and CDR2 FYNNEI. Spanning cysteine to phenylalanine, the CDR3 consists of 13 amino acids. Of the read, only the CDR3 DNA is kept; its 39 bases are in frame from base 1. V and J are truncated by 2 bases and 7 bases respectively, leaving an intervening sequence of 12 bases. The sample's time point, from its label and the paper: baseline before first vaccination. Vaccinee samples came from UK trials COV001 and COV002, including a single-blind randomized controlled phase 2/3 trial of AZD1222 (ChAdOx1 nCoV-19) in healthy adults. Trial participant PBMC samples were collected at day 0 and day 28 after the second dose for TCRbeta chain sequencing. The CDR3 regions of human TCRbeta chains were analyzed by immunosequencing. Regarding the original processing steps: TCRs in the repertoires were matched against a reference library of SARS-CoV-2-specific TCRs that had been generated with the MIRA antigen-specificity platform. Breadth was defined as the fraction of unique TCRs that were SARS-CoV-2-associated. Depth was defined as the fraction of total T cells that were SARS-CoV-2-associated. Using the MIRA data, each spike-specific TCR was mapped to the spike region that the TCR reacts to and placed in a CD4 or CD8 class. Log10-transformed breadth and depth values were compared by one-way ANOVA with Sidak's multiple comparisons tests. TCRdb retrieved this table from immuneACCESS and kept in-frame rearrangements only. Not all clones are present; in checked studies, unresolved V genes account for under half, and no reason is known for the remainder. Clonal size and the V and J genes are those of that table, whereas D and trimming came from the DNA. For this sample there are some 130,000 clones; about 90% appear just once. Jointly, the top ten make up over 1.5% of the sample.

The TCR comes from an adult in good health. Rearrangement joined TRBV2 to TRBJ2-7; the D element might be TRBD1 or TRBD2, as each aligns at 6 bases. Sequenced here: peripheral blood, sampled on day 0 of AZD1222 vaccination. Read as DNA, the sequence is TGTGCCAGCAGTGAATCCAGGGGAGGAGAGCAGTACTTC. This encodes CASSESRGGEQYF.